The 29 T cell receptor beta chains below all came from one sample that was sequenced in a study of blood T cell repertoires in COVID-19. The method was immunoSEQ multiplex PCR; TCRdb's version includes in-frame clones alone and lacks a portion of them. This table holds 100,000 to 150,000 clones, around nine tenths found once. The sample taken for sequencing was peripheral blood. These receptors came from a man between 65 and 80 years old with active COVID-19.

This chain uses TRBV19 with TRBJ2-7; TRBD1 aligns across 8 bases. Unmatched junction bases numbered 5, after V lost 1 base and J lost 3 bases. The CDR3 length is 15 residues. CDR1 is LNHDA and CDR2 is SQIVND in the germline V gene (reference sequence). The CDR3 spells CASSIAGQGIYEQYF. CDR3 sequence (DNA): TGTGCCAGTAGTATAGCAGGACAGGGAATCTACGAGCAGTACTTC. The full variable domain, with the rest looked up from reference TRBV19 and TRBJ2-7, is DGGITQSPKYLFRKEGQNVTLSCEQNLNHDAMYWYRQDPGQGLRLIYYSQIVNDFQKGDIAEGYSVSREKKESFPLTVTSAQKNPTAFYLCASSIAGQGIYEQYFGPGTRLTVT.

This chain joins TRBV7-2 and TRBJ2-3, with TRBD2 matching over 7 bases. The germline V gene encodes CDR1 SGHTA and CDR2 FQGNSA. The CDR3 length is 14 residues. After removal of 3 bases from V and 8 bases from J, the junction contained 8 bases not matched to a gene. The CDR3 loop reads CASSFAGDDGTQYF. The CDR3 DNA follows: TGTGCCAGCAGCTTCGCGGGAGATGATGGTACGCAGTATTTT.

V and J are TRBV18 and TRBJ1-4, with D perhaps matching TRBD1 (5 bases). The ends were cut back, 1 base at V and 0 bases at J, with 9 bases in the middle. Germline CDR1 KGHSH, CDR2 LQKENI. The CDR3 length is 16 residues. The CDR3 spells CASSPQGRATNEKLFF. In nucleotides, the CDR3 is TGTGCCAGCTCACCACAGGGGAGGGCAACTAATGAAAAACTGTTTTTT.

This clone has only one observation. The rearrangement joins TRBV5-1 to TRBJ1-1; tentatively, D is TRBD1 (5 bases). The CDR3 length is 15 residues. V lost 4 bases to trimming and J lost 0 bases, with 13 bases between them. CDR1 and CDR2 from the germline V gene are SGHRS and YFSETQ. CDR3 DNA sequence: TGCGCCAGCAGCCGTGACAGTAACATGAACACTGAAGCTTTCTTT. Translation gives CASSRDSNMNTEAFF.

This chain links TRBV4-2 with TRBJ1-4, with D unclear. CDR3 length: 15 amino acids. The germline gives CDR1 LGHNA, CDR2 YNFKEQ. Deletions cut 1 base from V and 6 bases from J, with 12 bases between. Written as DNA, the CDR3 is TGTGCCAGCAGCCAAGGACGAGGGCCGGATGAAAAACTGTTTTTT. Translated, it gives CASSQGRGPDEKLFF.

This rearrangement joins TRBV28 to TRBJ2-4; 8 bases map to TRBD1. CDR1 and CDR2 (germline): MDHEN, SYDVKM. Trimming cost V 8 bases and J 6 bases; bases outside gene matches: 6. This CDR3 is built from 13 residues. CDR3 protein: CASEGQGSNIQYF. CDR3 nucleotide sequence: TGTGCCAGCGAAGGACAGGGATCAAACATTCAGTACTTC.

The genes are TRBV6-6 and TRBJ1-1; D unclear. Trimming took 6 bases from V and 10 from J, leaving 15 bases between them. There are 12 residues in the CDR3. Germline-derived CDR1 and CDR2 are MNHNY and SVGAGI (reference sequence). CDR3 residues: CASSYDINGAFF. The CDR3 bases are TGTGCCAGCAGCTATGACATAAACGGAGCTTTCTTT.

The chain is built from TRBV7-2 and TRBJ2-5; D perhaps matches TRBD1 (5 bases). The germline gives CDR1 SGHTA, CDR2 FQGNSA. The V gene lost 5 bases and the J gene lost 2 bases, with 12 bases spanning the gap. This CDR3 contains 14 residues. The CDR3 here is CASSPLRTQETQYF. CDR3 DNA: TGTGCCAGCAGCCCACTTCGGACACAAGAGACCCAGTACTTC.

The chain is built from TRBV9 and TRBJ2-1; no firm D call. This CDR3 region has 14 residues. Germline V gene data show CDR1 as SGDLS and CDR2 as YYNGEE. Trimming removed 2 bases from V and 2 bases from J, with 8 bases in between. CDR3 sequence reads: CASSVAYTYNEQFF. As DNA, the CDR3 is TGTGCCAGCAGCGTTGCCTATACCTACAATGAGCAGTTCTTC.

V usage is TRBV4-1 and J usage is TRBJ1-5; D remains unclear. The CDR3 length is 14 residues. V lost 0 bases to trimming and J lost 9 bases, with 12 bases between them. Germline CDR1 is MGHRA and CDR2 is YSYEKL. The CDR3 nucleotides are TGCGCCAGCAGCCAAGAGCGATTATCCCCGCCCCAGCATTTT. As protein: CASSQERLSPPQHF.

This clone was observed a single time. The rearrangement joins TRBV27 to TRBJ1-1; 9 positions agree with TRBD1. V was pared by 5 bases and J by 2 bases, with 6 bases of the junction left unmatched. The CDR3 runs to 15 residues. Looked up from germline, CDR1 is MNHEY and CDR2 is SMNVEV (reference sequence). CDR3 residues: CASSIGTGPNTEAFF. The DNA for the CDR3 is TGTGCCAGCAGTATTGGGACAGGGCCTAACACTGAAGCTTTCTTT.

The V gene is TRBV27, the J gene TRBJ2-7; 11 bases map to TRBD2. After removal of 6 bases from V and 4 bases from J, the junction contained 11 bases not matched to a gene. In germline, CDR1 is MNHEY, CDR2 SMNVEV (reference sequence). CDR3 length: 16 residues. The CDR3, as DNA: TGTGCCAGCAGCCTACGGGGACTAGCGGAGGGGTACGAGCAGTACTTC. Its translation is CASSLRGLAEGYEQYF.

The chain's CDR3 is CASSLAAGSNTEAFF. The CDR3 DNA reads TGTGCCAGCAGCTTAGCTGCAGGCTCCAACACTGAAGCTTTCTTT. This chain connects TRBV11-2 to TRBJ1-1; D is undetermined. The germline V gene has CDR1 SGHAT and CDR2 FQNNGV. V lost 1 base, J lost 2 bases, and 11 bases lay in between. The CDR3 length is 15 residues.

V is TRBV5-1 and J is TRBJ1-4; 10 bases align to TRBD1. CDR3 length equals 15 residues. CDR1 SGHRS and CDR2 YFSETQ come from the germline V gene. Unmatched junction bases numbered 8, after V lost 7 bases and J lost 5 bases. The chain's CDR3 is CASGRQGASNEKLFF. The CDR3, as DNA: TGCGCCAGCGGGCGACAGGGGGCATCGAATGAAAAACTGTTTTTT.

The chain employs TRBV28 and TRBJ1-3; D not resolved. The V gene lost 4 bases and the J gene lost 3 bases, with 16 bases spanning the gap. CDR1 and CDR2 from the germline V gene are MDHEN and SYDVKM. The CDR3 is 16 residues long. DNA of the CDR3: TGTGCCAGCAGTTACTCAGGAGGTTTCGGTGGAAACACCATATATTTT. Translating it yields CASSYSGGFGGNTIYF.

The rearrangement joins TRBV27 to TRBJ1-1; a weak D match, TRBD1 (5 bases). V was pared by 6 bases and J by 1 base, with 9 bases between. Germline loops: CDR1 MNHEY, CDR2 SMNVEV (reference sequence). CDR3 length: 13 amino acids. CDR3 residues: CASSLGPNTEAFF. The CDR3 DNA reads as TGTGCCAGCAGCCTGGGGCCGAACACTGAAGCTTTCTTT.

The CDR3 reads CASSIRGSGGLYEQYF. The DNA for the CDR3 is TGTGCCAGTAGTATAAGGGGCTCAGGGGGCTTGTACGAGCAGTACTTC. The chain employs TRBV19 and TRBJ2-7; 8 bases are a match to TRBD1. V shed 2 bases, J shed 4 bases, and the junction held 10 bases outside the gene matches. This CDR3 comprises 16 residues. Germline CDR1 and CDR2: LNHDA and SQIVND (reference sequence).

V gene TRBV18 combines with J gene TRBJ2-3, with 9 bases fitting TRBD1. CDR1 KGHSH and CDR2 LQKENI come from the germline V gene. V lost 4 bases to trimming and J lost 3 bases; unmatched junction nucleotides: 5. The length of the CDR3 is 15 residues. The CDR3 DNA reads TGTGCCAGCTCACTCGGGACAGGGAAAACAGATACGCAGTATTTT. Translation: CASSLGTGKTDTQYF.

The rearrangement links TRBV11-2 to TRBJ2-1, with 11 bases matching TRBD2. Trimming removed 4 bases from V and 8 bases from J; junction bases left unmatched: 10. Looked up from germline, CDR1 is SGHAT and CDR2 is FQNNGV. CDR3 length: 16 residues. The CDR3 DNA reads TGTGCCAGCAGCTCCGGCGGGACTAGCGGTTGGGATGAGCAGTTCTTC. Amino acid sequence: CASSSGGTSGWDEQFF.

J is TRBJ1-1 and V is TRBV7-9; 10 positions match TRBD1. CDR1 is SEHNR, CDR2 FQNEAQ, per germline (reference sequence). This CDR3 has 17 amino acids. Losses at the gene ends were 5 bases for V and 5 bases for J; bases not matched to a gene: 14. CDR3: CASSPPGDRGEKTEAFF. The CDR3 DNA reads as TGTGCCAGCAGCCCCCCCGGGGACAGGGGTGAGAAAACTGAAGCTTTCTTT.

The CDR3 loop reads CASSSRQEGGYTF. CDR3 DNA sequence: TGTGCCAGCAGCTCCAGACAGGAAGGTGGCTACACCTTC. This rearrangement joins TRBV7-2 to TRBJ1-2; D is perhaps TRBD1 (6 bases). Trimming left V 4 bases short and J 7 bases short, with 13 bases between. In germline, CDR1 is SGHTA, CDR2 FQGNSA. This CDR3 has 13 residues.

The chain combines TRBV30 with TRBJ1-2; 7 bases are shared with TRBD1. The CDR3 runs to 13 residues. V lost 1 base to trimming and J lost 10 bases; unmatched junction nucleotides: 9. The germline gives CDR1 GTSNPN, CDR2 SVGIG (reference sequence). In nucleotides, the CDR3 is TGTGCCTGGAGTGGGACAGGCAGGACCGACTACACCTTC. It specifies CAWSGTGRTDYTF.

The chain uses TRBV7-9 and TRBJ1-3, with a tentative D call TRBD1 (5 bases). V lost 4 bases and J lost 0, with 10 bases in between. The CDR3 has 15 amino acids. Germline loops: CDR1 SEHNR, CDR2 FQNEAQ (reference sequence). Written as DNA, the CDR3 is TGTGCCAGCAGCTACCAGACAGTCTCTGGAAACACCATATATTTT. Translated: CASSYQTVSGNTIYF.

V usage is TRBV7-3 and J usage is TRBJ2-5, with 7 bases fitting TRBD2. Germline V CDR1 and CDR2: SGHTA, FQGTGA. The length of the CDR3 is 16 residues. The trim removed 4 bases at V and 1 base at J, leaving 9 bases unmatched. The CDR3 loop reads CASSSLLGGGQETQYF. CDR3 bases: TGTGCCAGCAGCTCCCTCCTGGGGGGGGGCCAAGAGACCCAGTACTTC.

The CDR3 DNA follows: TGTGCCAGCAGTTACGGGCTAGCAGCAGATACGCAGTATTTT. Translated: CASSYGLAADTQYF. The rearrangement links TRBV6-5 to TRBJ2-3; a possible D gene is TRBD2 (5 bases). The germline V gene encodes CDR1 MNHEY and CDR2 SVGAGI. With 2 bases removed from V and 4 bases from J, the gap between germline ends came to 10 bases. CDR3 length equals 14 residues.

The V call is TRBV28, the J call TRBJ1-2; D is ambiguous. The germline CDR1 and CDR2 sequences are MDHEN and SYDVKM. The germline V and J ends were trimmed by 7 bases and 5 bases, with 14 bases remaining between them. The length of the CDR3 is 13 residues. This CDR3 is CASTEALFYGYTF. CDR3 coding DNA: TGTGCCAGCACCGAGGCTCTTTTTTATGGCTACACCTTC.

The chain uses TRBV3-1 (or the pseudogene TRBV3-2) and TRBJ2-7, with TRBD2 matching over 10 bases. The germline V gene has CDR1 LGHDT and CDR2 YNNKEL (reference sequence). CDR3 length: 14 residues. Trimming at V came to 1 base and at J to 7 bases, leaving 4 bases not matched to a gene. The CDR3 sequence: CASSQVLAGVEQYF. The DNA of the CDR3 is TGTGCCAGCAGCCAAGTTCTAGCGGGAGTTGAGCAGTACTTC.

This chain joins TRBV19 and TRBJ1-5; D possibly corresponds to TRBD1 (6 bases). CDR1 and CDR2 from the germline V gene are LNHDA and SQIVND (reference sequence). The ends were cut back, 3 bases at V and 4 bases at J, with 19 bases in the middle. The CDR3 is 17 residues long. The CDR3, as DNA: TGTGCCAGTAGTATCCTGGGGGGGCCTTTGTGGAATCAGCCCCAGCATTTT. This sequence encodes CASSILGGPLWNQPQHF.

The chain recombines TRBV6-5 with TRBJ1-6, with 7 bases matching TRBD1. J gave up 10 bases and V 10 bases, and 10 bases lay outside the gene matches. The CDR3 contains 13 residues. CDR1 is MNHEY and CDR2 is SVGAGI in the germline V gene. CDR3 sequence: CATRSQGGSPLHF. The CDR3 DNA is TGTGCCACAAGGTCCCAGGGGGGCTCACCCCTCCACTTT.